This passage covers 19 T cell receptor beta chains from one sample sequenced in a study of early T cells in non-severe SARS-CoV-2 infection. TCRdb fed the 5' RACE reads into MiXCR, producing one record per CDR3 protein. The sample carries tens of thousands of distinct CDR3 sequences, roughly 16% recorded once. The material sequenced was whole blood. These receptors originate from an adult who was a healthcare worker with PCR-confirmed SARS-CoV-2 infection or an uninfected control (not recorded which).

At least ten counts were recorded for this clonotype. The chain couples TRBV2 to TRBJ2-7; D not resolved. Trimming took off 3 bases at V and 2 bases at J, with 11 bases between the two ends. Germline V gene lookup returns CDR1 SNHLY and CDR2 FYNNEI. CDR3 length equals 14 residues. The CDR3 loop is CASSELEQPYEQYF. CDR3 nucleotide sequence: TGTGCCAGCAGTGAGTTAGAGCAGCCCTACGAGCAGTACTTC. The full variable domain, rest sourced from reference TRBV2 and TRBJ2-7, is EPEVTQTPSHQVTQMGQEVILRCVPISNHLYFYWYRQILGQKVEFLVSFYNNEISEKSEIFDDQFSVERPDGSNFTLKIRSTKLEDSAMYFCASSELEQPYEQYFGPGTRLTVT.

This clonotype was counted a few times. The rearrangement uses TRBV7-3 and TRBJ2-1, with TRBD1 identical over 9 bases. J was trimmed by 7 bases and V by 3 bases; bases with no gene match: 4. The CDR3 has 14 residues. Germline CDR1 is SGHTA and CDR2 is FQGTGA. CDR3 nucleotides: TGTGCCAGCAGCTTCACAGGGGGCGTGAATGAGCAGTTCTTC. It codes for CASSFTGGVNEQFF.

This clonotype was detected ten times or more. The chain employs TRBV4-3 and TRBJ2-7; the D is unclear. The CDR3 extends over 13 amino acids. Germline assignment: CDR1 LGHNA and CDR2 YSLEER. Trimming removed 1 base from V and 6 bases from J, with 10 bases in between. The DNA of the CDR3 is TGCGCCAGCAGCCAAGCCCCTTACATCGAGCAGTACTTC. Its protein is CASSQAPYIEQYF.

V gene TRBV9 combines with J gene TRBJ2-5; TRBD2 matches 12 bases. The CDR3 has 17 amino acids. V was clipped by 0 bases and J by 3 bases; unmatched bases: 6. Germline assignment: CDR1 SGDLS and CDR2 YYNGEE. The CDR3 protein is CASSVGGGLAGKETQYF. CDR3 nucleotide sequence: TGTGCCAGCAGCGTAGGTGGTGGACTAGCGGGGAAAGAGACCCAGTACTTC.

The chain uses TRBV29-1 and TRBJ2-7; 8 positions match TRBD1. This CDR3 comprises 14 residues. The J segment lost 3 bases and the V segment lost 1 base, leaving 5 bases of the junction unmatched. Germline CDR1 reads SQVTM; CDR2 reads ANQGSEA. CDR3 amino acids: CSVEARDRYYEQYF. For the CDR3, the DNA is TGCAGCGTTGAAGCCCGGGACAGGTACTACGAGCAGTACTTC.

In DNA, the CDR3 is TGTGCCAGCAGCCGGACAAGGTACGCCTACGAGCAGTACTTC. Amino acid sequence: CASSRTRYAYEQYF. The gene calls are TRBV2 and TRBJ2-7; D perhaps matches TRBD1 (5 bases). The ends were cut back, 6 bases at V and 2 bases at J, with 14 bases in the middle. The CDR3 has 14 amino acids. CDR1 is SNHLY, CDR2 FYNNEI, per germline.

This clonotype was recorded a few times. This chain uses TRBV18 with TRBJ1-6; D may be TRBD1 (5 bases). Per the germline V gene, CDR1 is KGHSH and CDR2 is LQKENI. The V and J ends lost 6 bases and 7 bases respectively, with 22 bases between them. The CDR3 extends over 17 amino acids. The CDR3 sequence is CASSTGSISAVNSPLHF. The CDR3 DNA reads TGTGCCAGCTCCACAGGCTCTATCTCGGCAGTCAATTCACCCCTCCACTTT.

The J gene is TRBJ2-1, the V gene TRBV11-3; D gene unclear. CDR3 size: 14 residues. The V gene's germline CDR1 is SGHNT and CDR2 YENEEA. Trimming left V 3 bases short and J 3 bases short, with 9 bases between. CDR3 nucleotide sequence: TGTGCCAGCAGCTTGGACGGTTACTACAATGAGCAGTTCTTC. The encoded protein is CASSLDGYYNEQFF.

The CDR3 spells CASSLVNMAGEQFF. The DNA for the CDR3 is TGTGCCAGCAGCTTAGTGAACATGGCGGGGGAGCAGTTCTTC. The V call is TRBV7-6, the J call TRBJ2-1, with D perhaps TRBD2 (6 bases). Germline V gene sequence: CDR1 SGHVS, CDR2 FNYEAQ. Deletions cut 1 base from V and 10 bases from J, with 14 bases between. The CDR3 totals 14 residues.

This clonotype was observed a few times. The J gene is TRBJ2-3, the V gene TRBV6-1; 7 nucleotides match TRBD2. This CDR3 is 14 amino acids long. The junction had 10 bases not matched to a gene; V was cut back by 11 bases and J by 2 bases. CDR1 and CDR2 (germline): MNHNS, SASEGT. The CDR3 sequence: CAGSLGGFTDTQYF. CDR3 in DNA: TGTGCCGGAAGCCTGGGGGGGTTCACAGATACGCAGTATTTT.

V usage is TRBV6-2 or TRBV6-3 and J usage is TRBJ1-1; tentatively, D is TRBD1 (5 bases). The CDR3 runs to 15 residues. Trimming left V 2 bases short and J 5 bases short, with 15 bases between. Germline V lookup: CDR1 MNHEY, CDR2 SVGEGT. The CDR3 bases are TGTGCCAGCAGTTACCCGGGGGAGGGGTGGACTGAAGCTTTCTTT. Translation gives CASSYPGEGWTEAFF.

The chain joins TRBV20-1 to TRBJ2-1, with D uncertain. Germline CDR1 is DFQATT and CDR2 is SNEGSKA (reference sequence). V was cut by 6 bases and J by 0 bases, with 6 bases left in between. This CDR3 has 12 residues. The CDR3 loop reads CSALVSYNEQFF. CDR3 coding DNA: TGCAGTGCCCTCGTCTCCTACAATGAGCAGTTCTTC.

The chain combines TRBV2 with TRBJ2-4; 11 bases match TRBD1. The germline CDR1 and CDR2 sequences are SNHLY and FYNNEI. This CDR3 has 13 residues. J gave up 6 bases and V 10 bases, and 5 bases lay outside the gene matches. The CDR3 DNA is TGTGCCACCCAAGGGACAGGGGGAAACATTCAGTACTTC. It yields the protein CATQGTGGNIQYF.

This clonotype was detected ten times or more. This chain connects TRBV9 to TRBJ2-5; weak D call: TRBD2 (5 bases). The CDR3 has 14 residues. Germline V gene sequence: CDR1 SGDLS, CDR2 YYNGEE. Between the trimmed V and J ends, which lost 2 bases and 5 bases, there was a span of 13 bases. The CDR3 loop is CASSVFGVGETQYF. For the CDR3, the DNA is TGTGCCAGCAGCGTTTTCGGGGTCGGGGAGACCCAGTACTTC.

The chain has TRBV20-1 and TRBJ2-3, with TRBD2 matching over 8 bases. With V trimmed by 4 bases and J by 3 bases, 3 bases remained unmatched. CDR1 and CDR2 (germline): DFQATT, SNEGSKA (reference sequence). CDR3 size: 13 residues. The CDR3 sequence is CSAKAGATDTQYF. CDR3 sequence (DNA): TGCAGTGCTAAAGCGGGGGCAACAGATACGCAGTATTTT.

This chain connects TRBV19 to TRBJ1-2; 7 bases are shared with TRBD1. Unmatched junction bases numbered 10, after V lost 0 bases and J lost 0 bases. From germline, CDR1 is LNHDA and CDR2 SQIVND (reference sequence). This CDR3 is 18 amino acids long. The CDR3 spells CASSIDRAGQTSNYGYTF. The CDR3, as DNA: TGTGCCAGTAGTATAGATCGAGCGGGACAGACATCTAACTATGGCTACACCTTC. The full variable domain, completed using reference TRBV19 and TRBJ1-2, is DGGITQSPKYLFRKEGQNVTLSCEQNLNHDAMYWYRQDPGQGLRLIYYSQIVNDFQKGDIAEGYSVSREKKESFPLTVTSAQKNPTAFYLCASSIDRAGQTSNYGYTFGSGTRLTVV.

The genes are TRBV6-5 and TRBJ1-1; maybe TRBD1 (5 bases). CDR1 and CDR2 from the germline V gene are MNHEY and SVGAGI. The germline V and J ends were trimmed by 0 bases and 6 bases, with 14 bases remaining between them. The CDR3 is 15 residues long. CDR3 DNA sequence: TGTGCCAGCAGTTACTCGGGAATCGTAGGGGCTGAAGCTTTCTTT. This gives the protein CASSYSGIVGAEAFF.

The chain recombines TRBV2 with TRBJ1-3; D is possibly TRBD1 (6 bases). Trimming took off 1 base at V and 4 bases at J, with 11 bases between the two ends. Germline values: CDR1 SNHLY, CDR2 FYNNEI. This CDR3 is built from 15 residues. CDR3 region: CASSEDREGGNTIYF. The CDR3 DNA is TGTGCCAGCAGTGAAGACAGGGAAGGGGGAAACACCATATATTTT.

This chain joins TRBV7-2 and TRBJ2-7; D is undetermined. Germline V gene sequence: CDR1 SGHTA, CDR2 FQGNSA. The CDR3 has 15 residues. The V end lost 4 bases, the J end lost 4 bases, and 17 bases lay between the germline ends. CDR3: CASSSSSWSRYEQYF. Here the CDR3 DNA reads TGTGCCAGCAGCTCCTCCTCGTGGTCTAGGTACGAGCAGTACTTC.